This is a list of T cell receptor beta chains from one sample in a study of T cells after yellow fever vaccination. TCRdb itself ran the 5' RACE reads through MiXCR, one entry per CDR3 protein. The profile shows approximately 610,000 distinct CDR3 sequences, about 15% of them singletons. Specimen: PBMCs, collected 5 to 6 days after the first yellow fever vaccination. The receptors stem from a man aged 18 to 29 who received the YFV17D yellow fever vaccine. CDR3s include the opening cysteine and the closing phenylalanine or tryptophan. Each record gives: D gene, J gene, V gene, CDR3 length, clone size, CDR3 protein, CDR3 DNA. A D gene is named only where the DNA matches it firmly. Not every row has a clone size; where given, it reads once, few, many or a size class.

TRBD2,TRBJ2-1,TRBV7-9,15,NA,CASSLSRGAGNEQFF,TGTGCCAGCAGCCTTTCGCGGGGGGCTGGCAATGAGCAGTTCTTC
TRBD1,TRBJ1-1,TRBV6-2/TRBV6-3,14,few,CATVPTGANTEAFF,TGTGCCACCGTCCCGACAGGGGCGAACACTGAAGCTTTCTTT
NA,TRBJ2-3,TRBV6-5,16,NA,CASSFDRPPGTDTQYF,TGTGCCAGCAGTTTCGACCGACCCCCCGGCACAGATACGCAGTATTTT
NA,TRBJ1-1,TRBV7-2,15,few,CASSLEGPPYTEAFF,TGTGCCAGCAGCTTAGAAGGGCCTCCGTACACTGAAGCTTTCTTT
TRBD1,TRBJ2-5,TRBV11-1,19,few,CASSFLSQGARIGQETQYF,TGTGCCAGCAGCTTTTTGTCGCAGGGGGCGCGTATAGGGCAAGAGACCCAGTACTTC
TRBD1,TRBJ2-3,TRBV28,13,NA,CASRTGGYDTQYF,TGTGCCAGCAGGACAGGGGGGTACGATACGCAGTATTTT
TRBD2,TRBJ2-3,TRBV6-2/TRBV6-3,14,few,CASRRTSVGDTQYF,TGTGCCAGCAGAAGGACTAGCGTTGGAGATACGCAGTATTTT
TRBD1,TRBJ1-5,TRBV4-2,19,few,CASSQGRWGQGFSNQPQHF,TGTGCCAGCAGCCAAGGGAGGTGGGGACAGGGGTTTAGCAATCAGCCCCAGCATTTT
NA,TRBJ2-3,TRBV28,16,NA,CASTPQGGFGTDTQYF,TGTGCCAGCACCCCTCAGGGGGGGTTCGGCACAGATACGCAGTATTTT
NA,TRBJ2-3,TRBV7-9,16,NA,CASSRVPGGVPDTQYF,TGTGCCAGCAGCCGCGTCCCCGGCGGGGTTCCAGATACGCAGTATTTT
TRBD1,TRBJ2-1,TRBV18,17,NA,CASSPGAGGFDYNEQFF,TGTGCCAGCTCACCTGGGGCAGGGGGCTTTGATTACAATGAGCAGTTCTTC
TRBD2,TRBJ2-1,TRBV27,14,few,CASLGTSGQREQFF,TGTGCCAGTCTCGGGACTAGCGGGCAGCGTGAGCAGTTCTTC
TRBD2,TRBJ2-1,TRBV6-2/TRBV6-3,17,NA,CASSTLAGGHSYNEQFF,TGTGCCAGCAGTACACTAGCGGGGGGCCACTCCTACAATGAGCAGTTCTTC
NA,TRBJ2-3,TRBV5-1,14,many,CASSGADRRDTQYF,TGCGCCAGCAGCGGGGCAGACAGGAGGGATACGCAGTATTTT
TRBD1,TRBJ1-2,TRBV7-9,15,NA,CASRPTDREGYGYTF,TGTGCCAGCAGACCCACAGACAGGGAGGGCTATGGCTACACCTTC
TRBD2,TRBJ2-3,TRBV20-1,13,NA,CSATPRLAETQYF,TGCAGTGCAACGCCCCGACTAGCGGAAACGCAGTATTTT
NA,TRBJ2-7,TRBV11-2,15,NA,CASRSNPGQRYEQYF,TGTGCCAGCAGGTCGAACCCGGGACAACGATACGAGCAGTACTTC
NA,TRBJ1-5,TRBV11-2,15,NA,CASSQQGLGNQPQHF,TGTGCCAGCAGCCAGCAGGGTTTGGGCAATCAGCCCCAGCATTTT
NA,TRBJ2-1,TRBV5-1,14,few,CASSHPGSNNEQFF,TGCGCCAGCAGCCACCCCGGGAGTAACAATGAGCAGTTCTTC
NA,TRBJ1-1,TRBV7-9,15,few,CASTRVGGRNTEAFF,TGTGCCAGCACCCGGGTTGGGGGGAGGAACACTGAAGCTTTCTTT
NA,TRBJ2-2,TRBV11-2,18,NA,CASSLNPAGASGTGELFF,TGTGCCAGCAGCTTAAACCCGGCGGGGGCCTCGGGCACCGGGGAGCTGTTTTTT
NA,TRBJ2-5,TRBV24-1,15,many,CATSDATGTKETQYF,TGTGCCACCAGTGACGCTACCGGGACAAAAGAGACCCAGTACTTC
NA,TRBJ1-1,TRBV11-2,14,few,CASSLALLSTEAFF,TGTGCCAGCAGCTTAGCCTTACTGAGCACTGAAGCTTTCTTT
NA,TRBJ1-6,TRBV5-1,16,NA,CASSSGAPPGYSPLHF,TGCGCCAGCAGCTCGGGTGCCCCTCCGGGCTATTCACCCCTCCACTTT
TRBD2,TRBJ2-5,TRBV7-3,19,NA,CASSLTGLAGGPHRETQYF,TGTGCCAGCAGCTTAACGGGACTAGCGGGGGGGCCGCACAGAGAGACCCAGTACTTC
NA,TRBJ2-5,TRBV6-6,12,many,CASSPAGETQYF,TGTGCCAGCAGTCCAGCCGGAGAGACCCAGTACTTC
NA,TRBJ1-2,TRBV12-3/TRBV12-4,11,NA,CASSGPGGYTF,TGTGCCAGCTCCGGCCCAGGTGGCTACACCTTC
TRBD2,TRBJ2-3,TRBV7-2,18,NA,CASSLAGLASKGTDTQYF,TGTGCCAGCAGCTTAGCGGGACTAGCGAGTAAAGGCACAGATACGCAGTATTTT
NA,TRBJ2-5,TRBV6-2/TRBV6-3,15,NA,CASKRFSGQGETQYF,TGTGCCAGCAAACGCTTCTCCGGCCAAGGGGAGACCCAGTACTTC
NA,TRBJ2-3,TRBV10-3,16,few,CAISDSGFLSTDTQYF,TGTGCCATCAGTGATTCCGGGTTCCTTAGCACAGATACGCAGTATTTT
TRBD2,TRBJ2-5,TRBV20-1,15,many,CSAPAGGLAEETQYF,TGCAGTGCCCCCGCGGGGGGACTAGCGGAAGAGACCCAGTACTTC
NA,TRBJ2-7,TRBV20-1,13,NA,CSARQASDYEQYF,TGCAGTGCTAGACAGGCATCGGACTACGAGCAGTACTTC
NA,TRBJ2-1,TRBV4-1,15,few,CASSPQGNTYNEQFF,TGCGCCAGCAGCCCCCAGGGTAACACCTACAATGAGCAGTTCTTC
TRBD1,TRBJ2-3,TRBV29-1,16,NA,CSVDFPTGDNTDTQYF,TGCAGCGTTGACTTTCCGACAGGGGACAACACAGATACGCAGTATTTT
NA,TRBJ1-6,TRBV20-1,16,NA,CCARVTGSSYNSPLHF,TGCTGTGCTAGAGTGACCGGGAGCTCCTATAATTCACCCCTCCACTTT
TRBD1,TRBJ2-3,TRBV4-1,16,NA,CASSHGDRGSTDTQYF,TGCGCCAGCAGCCACGGGGACAGGGGTAGCACAGATACGCAGTATTTT
TRBD1,TRBJ2-7,TRBV4-2,14,NA,CASSRDSETYEQYF,TGTGCCAGCAGCCGGGACAGCGAAACCTACGAGCAGTACTTC
NA,TRBJ2-1,TRBV3-1,14,NA,CASSPGDFYNEQFF,TGTGCCAGCAGCCCAGGGGATTTTTACAATGAGCAGTTCTTC
TRBD2,TRBJ2-5,TRBV15,14,NA,CATSGRGVWETQYF,TGTGCCACCAGCGGTCGGGGGGTCTGGGAGACCCAGTACTTC
TRBD1,TRBJ1-3,TRBV6-5,16,NA,CASSFVRDRGGNTIYF,TGTGCCAGCAGTTTCGTCCGGGACAGGGGCGGGAACACCATATATTTT
TRBD2,TRBJ2-1,TRBV4-3,16,NA,CASSHLAGGSYNEQFF,TGCGCCAGCAGCCACTTAGCGGGTGGGTCCTACAATGAGCAGTTCTTC
NA,TRBJ1-4,TRBV7-9,14,few,CASSLVDHNEKLFF,TGTGCCAGCAGCTTAGTCGATCATAATGAAAAACTGTTTTTT
NA,TRBJ1-4,TRBV19,18,NA,CASSMDRLIGRGTEKLFF,TGTGCCAGTAGTATGGACCGACTCATTGGACGGGGGACCGAAAAACTGTTTTTT